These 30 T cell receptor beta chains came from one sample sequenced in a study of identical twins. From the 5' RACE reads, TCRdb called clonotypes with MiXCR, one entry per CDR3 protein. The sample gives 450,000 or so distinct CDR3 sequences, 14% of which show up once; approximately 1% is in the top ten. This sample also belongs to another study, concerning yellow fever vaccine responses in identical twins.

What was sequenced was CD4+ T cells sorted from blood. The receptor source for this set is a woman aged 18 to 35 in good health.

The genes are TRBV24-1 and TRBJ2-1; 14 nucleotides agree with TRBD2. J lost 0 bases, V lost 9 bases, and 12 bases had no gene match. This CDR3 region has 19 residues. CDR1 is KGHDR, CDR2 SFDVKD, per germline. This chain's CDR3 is CATPGTSGSLGSSYNEQFF. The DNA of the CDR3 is TGTGCCACCCCTGGGACTAGCGGGAGTCTGGGGTCCTCCTACAATGAGCAGTTCTTC.

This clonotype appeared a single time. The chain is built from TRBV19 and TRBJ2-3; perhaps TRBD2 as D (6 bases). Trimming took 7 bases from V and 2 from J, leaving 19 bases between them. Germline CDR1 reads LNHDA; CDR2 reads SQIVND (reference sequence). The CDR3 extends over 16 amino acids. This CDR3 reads CASTFHGAGSTDTQYF. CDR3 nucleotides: TGTGCCAGTACCTTTCATGGGGCGGGATCCACAGATACGCAGTATTTT.

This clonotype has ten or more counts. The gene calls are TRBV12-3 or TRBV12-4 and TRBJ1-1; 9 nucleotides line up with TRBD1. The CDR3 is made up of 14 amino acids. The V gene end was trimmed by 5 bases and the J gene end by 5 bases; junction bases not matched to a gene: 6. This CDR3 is CASSETGGITEAFF. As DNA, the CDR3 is TGTGCCAGCAGTGAAACAGGGGGCATTACTGAAGCTTTCTTT.

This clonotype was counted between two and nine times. The CDR3 nucleotides read TGCGCCAGCACCCGACTAGCGGGGAACAACGAGCAGTACTTC. It codes for CASTRLAGNNEQYF. The chain carries TRBV5-1 and TRBJ2-7, with 11 bases fitting TRBD2. The CDR3 length is 14 residues. In germline, CDR1 is SGHRS, CDR2 YFSETQ. Trimming removed 6 bases from V and 5 bases from J; junction bases left unmatched: 7.

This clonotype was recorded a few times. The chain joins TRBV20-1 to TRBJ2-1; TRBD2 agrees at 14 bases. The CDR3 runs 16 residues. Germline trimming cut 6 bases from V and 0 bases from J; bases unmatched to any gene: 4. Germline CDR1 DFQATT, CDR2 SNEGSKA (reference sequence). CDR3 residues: CSARLAGGYSYNEQFF. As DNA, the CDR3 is TGCAGTGCCCGACTAGCGGGGGGGTACTCCTACAATGAGCAGTTCTTC.

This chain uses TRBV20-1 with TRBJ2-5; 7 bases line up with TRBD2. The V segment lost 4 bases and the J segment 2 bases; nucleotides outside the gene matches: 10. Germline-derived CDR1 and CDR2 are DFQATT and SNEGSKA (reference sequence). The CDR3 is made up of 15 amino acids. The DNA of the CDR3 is TGCAGTGCTACGCTAGTAGCGGGTCCACAAGAGACCCAGTACTTC. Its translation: CSATLVAGPQETQYF.

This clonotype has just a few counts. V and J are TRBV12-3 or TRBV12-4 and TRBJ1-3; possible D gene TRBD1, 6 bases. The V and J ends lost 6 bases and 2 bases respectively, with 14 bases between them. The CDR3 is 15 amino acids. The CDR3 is CASRSTGIAGNTIYF. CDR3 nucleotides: TGTGCCAGCAGATCTACAGGGATCGCTGGAAACACCATATATTTT.

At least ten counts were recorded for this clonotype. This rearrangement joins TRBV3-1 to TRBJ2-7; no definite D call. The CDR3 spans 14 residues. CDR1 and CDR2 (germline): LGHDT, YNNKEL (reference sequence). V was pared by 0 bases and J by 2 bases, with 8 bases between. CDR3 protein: CASSQDPTTYEQYF. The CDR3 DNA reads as TGTGCCAGCAGCCAAGATCCGACGACCTACGAGCAGTACTTC.

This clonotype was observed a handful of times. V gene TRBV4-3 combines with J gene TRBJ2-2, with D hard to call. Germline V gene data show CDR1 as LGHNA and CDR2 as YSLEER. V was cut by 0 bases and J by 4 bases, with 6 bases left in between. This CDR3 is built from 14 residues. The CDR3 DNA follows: TGCGCCAGCAGCCAAGACTCCACCACCGGGGAGCTGTTTTTT. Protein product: CASSQDSTTGELFF.

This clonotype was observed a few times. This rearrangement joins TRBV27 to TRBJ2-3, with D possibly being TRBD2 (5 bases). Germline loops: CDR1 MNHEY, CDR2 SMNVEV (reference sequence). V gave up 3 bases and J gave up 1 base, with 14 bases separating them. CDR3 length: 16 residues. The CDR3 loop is CASSFIRGWGTDTQYF. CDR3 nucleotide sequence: TGTGCCAGCAGTTTTATCCGGGGATGGGGCACAGATACGCAGTATTTT.

The CDR3 reads CASSVREVNTEAFF. The DNA of the CDR3 is TGTGCCAGCAGCGTACGGGAAGTAAACACTGAAGCTTTCTTT. This chain links TRBV5-5 with TRBJ1-1, with unresolved D. Germline V gene sequence: CDR1 SGHKS, CDR2 YYEKEE (reference sequence). V was trimmed by 4 bases and J by 2 bases, leaving 12 bases between them. The CDR3 loop spans 14 amino acids.

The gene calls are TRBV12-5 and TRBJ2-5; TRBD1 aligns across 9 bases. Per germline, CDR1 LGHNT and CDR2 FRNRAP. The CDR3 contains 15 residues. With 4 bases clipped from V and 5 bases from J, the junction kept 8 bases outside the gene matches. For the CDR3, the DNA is TGTGCTAGTGGTTCCGGGACAGGGTCATTCGAGACCCAGTACTTC. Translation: CASGSGTGSFETQYF.

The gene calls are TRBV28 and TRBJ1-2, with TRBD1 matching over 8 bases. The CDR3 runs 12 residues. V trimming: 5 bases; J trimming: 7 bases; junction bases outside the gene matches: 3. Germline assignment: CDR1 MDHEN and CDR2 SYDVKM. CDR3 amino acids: CASSETGVGYTF. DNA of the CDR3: TGTGCCAGCAGTGAGACAGGGGTTGGCTACACCTTC.

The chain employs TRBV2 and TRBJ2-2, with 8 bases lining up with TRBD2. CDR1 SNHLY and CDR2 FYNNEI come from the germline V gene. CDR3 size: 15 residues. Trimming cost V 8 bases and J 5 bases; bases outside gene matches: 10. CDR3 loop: CASVRRGVVTGELFF. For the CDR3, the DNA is TGTGCCAGCGTTCGGCGGGGGGTCGTAACCGGGGAGCTGTTTTTT.

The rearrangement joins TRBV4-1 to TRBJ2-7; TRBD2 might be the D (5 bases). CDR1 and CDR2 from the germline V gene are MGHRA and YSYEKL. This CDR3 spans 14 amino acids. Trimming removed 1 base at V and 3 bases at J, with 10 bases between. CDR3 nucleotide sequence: TGCGCCAGCAGCCAAGTCAACGGGATCTACGAGCAGTACTTC. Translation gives CASSQVNGIYEQYF.

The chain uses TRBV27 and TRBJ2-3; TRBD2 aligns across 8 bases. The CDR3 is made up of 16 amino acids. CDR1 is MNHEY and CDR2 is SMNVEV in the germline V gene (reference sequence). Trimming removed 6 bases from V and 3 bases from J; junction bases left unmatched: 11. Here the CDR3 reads CASRQPGLGGTDTQYF. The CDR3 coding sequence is TGTGCCAGCAGACAACCGGGACTAGGTGGAACAGATACGCAGTATTTT.

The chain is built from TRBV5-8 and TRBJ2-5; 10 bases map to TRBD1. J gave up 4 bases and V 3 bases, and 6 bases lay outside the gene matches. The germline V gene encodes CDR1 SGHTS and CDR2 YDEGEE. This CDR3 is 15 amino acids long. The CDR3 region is CASSWGQGKGETQYF. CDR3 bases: TGTGCCAGCAGCTGGGGACAGGGGAAAGGAGAGACCCAGTACTTC.

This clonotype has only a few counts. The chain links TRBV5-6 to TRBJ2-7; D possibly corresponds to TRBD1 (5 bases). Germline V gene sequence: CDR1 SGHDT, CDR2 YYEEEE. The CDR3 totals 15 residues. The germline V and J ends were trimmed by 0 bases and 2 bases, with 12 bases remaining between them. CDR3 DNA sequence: TGTGCCAGCAGCTTGGCAGGGTTATCTGCCTACGAGCAGTACTTC. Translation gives CASSLAGLSAYEQYF.

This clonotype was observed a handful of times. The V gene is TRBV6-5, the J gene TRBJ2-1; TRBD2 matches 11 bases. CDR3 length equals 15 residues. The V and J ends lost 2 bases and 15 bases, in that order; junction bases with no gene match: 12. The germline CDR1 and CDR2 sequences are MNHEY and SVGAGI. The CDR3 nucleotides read TGTGCCAGCAGTTACGACACCCGGACTAGCGGGTGGGTGTTCTTC. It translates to CASSYDTRTSGWVFF.

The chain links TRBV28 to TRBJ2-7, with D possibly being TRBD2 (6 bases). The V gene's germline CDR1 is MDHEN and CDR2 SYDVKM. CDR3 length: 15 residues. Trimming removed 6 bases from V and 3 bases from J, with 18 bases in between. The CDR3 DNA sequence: TGTGCCAGCAGCCCAGGATTGGGGGGAATCTACGAGCAGTACTTC. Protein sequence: CASSPGLGGIYEQYF.

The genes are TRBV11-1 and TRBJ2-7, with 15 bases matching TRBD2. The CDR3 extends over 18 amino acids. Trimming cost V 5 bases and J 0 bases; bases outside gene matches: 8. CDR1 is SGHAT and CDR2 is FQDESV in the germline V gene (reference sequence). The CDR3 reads CASSGGLAGGSSSYEQYF. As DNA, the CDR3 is TGTGCCAGCAGCGGGGGACTAGCGGGGGGCTCGAGCTCCTACGAGCAGTACTTC.

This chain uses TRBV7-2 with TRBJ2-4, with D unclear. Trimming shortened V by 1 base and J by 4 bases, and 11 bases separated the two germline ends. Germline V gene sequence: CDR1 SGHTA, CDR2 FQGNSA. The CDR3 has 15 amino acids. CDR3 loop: CASSLGAVPKNIQYF. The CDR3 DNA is TGTGCCAGCAGCTTAGGAGCTGTGCCTAAAAACATTCAGTACTTC.

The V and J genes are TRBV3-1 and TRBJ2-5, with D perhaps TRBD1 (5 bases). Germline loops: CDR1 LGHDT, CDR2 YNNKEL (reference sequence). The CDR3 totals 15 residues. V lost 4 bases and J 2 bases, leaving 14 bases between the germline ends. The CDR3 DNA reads TGTGCCAGCAGCCCTAGGGGAAGGACGCAAGAGACCCAGTACTTC. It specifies CASSPRGRTQETQYF.

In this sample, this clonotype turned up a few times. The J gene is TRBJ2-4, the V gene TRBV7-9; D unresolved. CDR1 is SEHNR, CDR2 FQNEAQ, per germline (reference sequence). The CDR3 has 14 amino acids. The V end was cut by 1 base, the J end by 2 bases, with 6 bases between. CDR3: CASSLDSSKNIQYF. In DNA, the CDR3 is TGTGCCAGCAGCTTAGACAGTTCCAAAAACATTCAGTACTTC.

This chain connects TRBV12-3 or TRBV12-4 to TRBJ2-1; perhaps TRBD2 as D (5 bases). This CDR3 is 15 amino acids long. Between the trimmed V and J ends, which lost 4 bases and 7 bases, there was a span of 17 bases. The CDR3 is CASSSRSGIGNEQFF. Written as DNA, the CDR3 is TGTGCCAGCAGTTCAAGATCGGGGATAGGAAATGAGCAGTTCTTC.

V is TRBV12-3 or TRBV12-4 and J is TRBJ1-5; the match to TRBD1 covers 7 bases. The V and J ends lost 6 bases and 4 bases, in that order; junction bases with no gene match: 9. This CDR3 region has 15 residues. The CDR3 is CASRGSGTDNQPQHF. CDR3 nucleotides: TGTGCCAGCAGAGGCTCCGGGACAGATAATCAGCCCCAGCATTTT.

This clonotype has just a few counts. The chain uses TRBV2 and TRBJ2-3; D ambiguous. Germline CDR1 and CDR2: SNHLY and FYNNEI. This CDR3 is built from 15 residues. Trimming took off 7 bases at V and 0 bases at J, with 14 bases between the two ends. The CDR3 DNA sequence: TGTGCCAGCATTTGGTCACAGCCGAGCACAGATACGCAGTATTTT. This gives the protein CASIWSQPSTDTQYF.

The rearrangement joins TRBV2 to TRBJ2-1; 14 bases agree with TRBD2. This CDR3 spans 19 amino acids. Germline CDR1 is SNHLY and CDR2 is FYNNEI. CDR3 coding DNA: TGTACCTTCAGTTGGACTAGCGGGAGGCCCCAGCCTATCTTCAATGAGCAGTTCTTC. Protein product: CTFSWTSGRPQPIFNEQFF.

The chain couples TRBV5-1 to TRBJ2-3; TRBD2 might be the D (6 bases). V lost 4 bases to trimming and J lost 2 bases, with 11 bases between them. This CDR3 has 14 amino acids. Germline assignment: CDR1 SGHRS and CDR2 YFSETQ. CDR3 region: CASSPRDFTDTQYF. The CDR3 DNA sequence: TGCGCCAGCAGCCCCCGGGACTTCACAGATACGCAGTATTTT. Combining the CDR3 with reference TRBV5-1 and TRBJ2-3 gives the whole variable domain KAGVTQTPRYLIKTRGQQVTLSCSPISGHRSVSWYQQTPGQGLQFLFEYFSETQRNKGNFPGRFSGRQFSNSRSEMNVSTLELGDSALYLCASSPRDFTDTQYFGPGTRLTVL.

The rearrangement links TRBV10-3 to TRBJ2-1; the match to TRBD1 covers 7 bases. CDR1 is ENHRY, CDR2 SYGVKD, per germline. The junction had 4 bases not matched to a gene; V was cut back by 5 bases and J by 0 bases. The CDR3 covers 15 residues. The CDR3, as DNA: TGTGCCATCAGTACAGGGGCAAGCTCCTACAATGAGCAGTTCTTC. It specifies CAISTGASSYNEQFF.